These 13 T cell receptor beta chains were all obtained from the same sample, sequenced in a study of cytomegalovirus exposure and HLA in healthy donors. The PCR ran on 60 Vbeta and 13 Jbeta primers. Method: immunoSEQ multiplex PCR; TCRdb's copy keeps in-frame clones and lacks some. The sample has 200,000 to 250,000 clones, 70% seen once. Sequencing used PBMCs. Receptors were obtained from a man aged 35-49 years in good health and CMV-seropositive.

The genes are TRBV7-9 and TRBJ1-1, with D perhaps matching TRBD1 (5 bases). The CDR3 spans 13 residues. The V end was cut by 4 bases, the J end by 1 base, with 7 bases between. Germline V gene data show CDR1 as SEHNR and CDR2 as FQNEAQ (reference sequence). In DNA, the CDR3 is TGTGCCAGCAGCTGGGGCCCGAACACTGAAGCTTTCTTT. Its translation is CASSWGPNTEAFF. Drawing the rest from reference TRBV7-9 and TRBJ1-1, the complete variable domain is DTGVSQNPRHKITKRGQNVTFRCDPISEHNRLYWYRQTLGQGPEFLTYFQNEAQLEKSRLLSDRFSAERPKGSFSTLEIQRTEQGDSAMYLCASSWGPNTEAFFGQGTRLTVV.

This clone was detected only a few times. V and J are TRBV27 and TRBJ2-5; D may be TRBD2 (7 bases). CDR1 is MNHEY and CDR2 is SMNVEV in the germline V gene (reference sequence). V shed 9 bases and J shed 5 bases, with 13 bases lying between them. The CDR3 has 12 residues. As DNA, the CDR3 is TGTGCCAGTAGGGGGGGTAAGGAGACCCAGTACTTC. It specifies CASRGGKETQYF.

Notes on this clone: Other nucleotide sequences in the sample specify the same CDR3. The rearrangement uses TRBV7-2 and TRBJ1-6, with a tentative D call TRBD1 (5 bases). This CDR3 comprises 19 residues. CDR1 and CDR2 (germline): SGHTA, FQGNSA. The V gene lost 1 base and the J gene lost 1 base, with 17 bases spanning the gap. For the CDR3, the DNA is TGTGCCAGCAGCTTAGTCGGGGGTCCGGTTGGGTCCTATAATTCACCCCTCCACTTT. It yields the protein CASSLVGGPVGSYNSPLHF.

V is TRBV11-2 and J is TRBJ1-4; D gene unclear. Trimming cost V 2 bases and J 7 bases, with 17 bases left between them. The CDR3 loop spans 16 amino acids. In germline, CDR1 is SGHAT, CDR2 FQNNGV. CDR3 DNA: TGTGCCAGCAGCTTAAGTGTCGGGGAATCTTTTGAAAAACTGTTTTTT. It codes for CASSLSVGESFEKLFF.

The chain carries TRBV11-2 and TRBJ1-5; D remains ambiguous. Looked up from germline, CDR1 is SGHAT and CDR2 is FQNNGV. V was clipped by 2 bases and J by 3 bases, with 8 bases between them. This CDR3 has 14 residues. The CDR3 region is CASSLHNLNQPQHF. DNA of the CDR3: TGTGCCAGCAGCTTACACAACCTCAATCAGCCCCAGCATTTT.

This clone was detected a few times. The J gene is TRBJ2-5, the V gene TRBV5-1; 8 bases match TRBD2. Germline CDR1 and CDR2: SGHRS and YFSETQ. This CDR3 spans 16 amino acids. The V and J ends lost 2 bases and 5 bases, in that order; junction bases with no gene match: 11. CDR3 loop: CASSFLEAGGRETQYF. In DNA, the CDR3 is TGCGCCAGCAGCTTTCTAGAGGCGGGGGGACGGGAGACCCAGTACTTC.

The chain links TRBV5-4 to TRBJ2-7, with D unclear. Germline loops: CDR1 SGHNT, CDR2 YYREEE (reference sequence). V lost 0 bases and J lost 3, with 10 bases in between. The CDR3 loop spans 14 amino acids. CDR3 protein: CASSLEEQDYEQYF. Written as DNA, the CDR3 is TGTGCCAGCAGCTTGGAAGAACAAGACTACGAGCAGTACTTC.

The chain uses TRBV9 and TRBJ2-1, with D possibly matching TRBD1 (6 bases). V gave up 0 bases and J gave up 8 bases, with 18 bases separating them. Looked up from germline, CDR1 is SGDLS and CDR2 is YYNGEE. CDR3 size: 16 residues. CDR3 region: CASSVGRGPPNDEQFF. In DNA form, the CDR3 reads TGTGCCAGCAGCGTAGGCAGGGGCCCCCCGAATGATGAGCAGTTCTTC.

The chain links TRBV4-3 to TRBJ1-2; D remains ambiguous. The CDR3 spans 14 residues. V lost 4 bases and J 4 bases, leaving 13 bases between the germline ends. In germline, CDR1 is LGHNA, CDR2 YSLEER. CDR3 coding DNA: TGCGCCAGCAGCCCCGGGGAAAGACCCTATGGCTACACCTTC. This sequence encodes CASSPGERPYGYTF.

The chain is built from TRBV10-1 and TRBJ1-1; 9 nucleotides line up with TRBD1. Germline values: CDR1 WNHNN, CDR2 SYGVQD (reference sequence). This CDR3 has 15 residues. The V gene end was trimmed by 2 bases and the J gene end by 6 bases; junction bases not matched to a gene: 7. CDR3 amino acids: CASSEVGDRVSEAFF. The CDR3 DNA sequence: TGCGCCAGCAGTGAGGTTGGGGACAGGGTGTCTGAAGCTTTCTTT.

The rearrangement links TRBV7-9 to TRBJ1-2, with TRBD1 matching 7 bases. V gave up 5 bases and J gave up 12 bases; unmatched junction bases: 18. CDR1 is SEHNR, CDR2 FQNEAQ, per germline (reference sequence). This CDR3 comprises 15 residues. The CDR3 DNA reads TGTGCCAGCAGCAAAGATCCCGGGACAGTTTCGATTGACACCTTC. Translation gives CASSKDPGTVSIDTF.

The CDR3 region is CASSPRAGGISGNTIYF. Here the CDR3 DNA reads TGTGCCAGCAGCCCCAGAGCAGGGGGGATCTCTGGAAACACCATATATTTT. V is TRBV7-6 and J is TRBJ1-3; TRBD1 aligns across 7 bases. J lost 0 bases, V lost 5 bases, and 10 bases had no gene match. The CDR3 is made up of 17 amino acids. Germline V lookup: CDR1 SGHVS, CDR2 FNYEAQ.

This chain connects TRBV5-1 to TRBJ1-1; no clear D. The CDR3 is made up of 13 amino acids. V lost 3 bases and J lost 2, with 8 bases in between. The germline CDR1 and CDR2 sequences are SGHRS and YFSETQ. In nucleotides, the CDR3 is TGCGCCAGCAGCTACCGGGAAAACACTGAAGCTTTCTTT. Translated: CASSYRENTEAFF.